The clone carrying this T cell receptor delta chain was seen a few times. The data originate from a study of gamma-delta chains in newborns, infants, children. Study background: Polyclonal expansion of innate γδ T cells after birth follows microbial exposure.

TCRdb re-identified clones in the reads via CATT. Here the sample spans about 5,600 delta-chain clones, 13% to 15% being singletons. The clonotype comes from a child who was a newborn, infant or young child, either healthy, febrile or measles-vaccinated (not recorded which). The source was blood, collected at baseline.

This CDR3 reads CASSPRPGNVLGDTERFNTDKLIF. CDR3 nucleotide sequence: TGTGCCTCCTCCCCGCGTCCCGGTAACGTACTGGGGGATACGGAGCGCTTTAACACCGATAAACTCATCTTT. The chain links TRDV3 to TRDJ1, with TRDD3 identical over 13 bases. Trimming removed 4 bases from V and 0 bases from J; junction bases left unmatched: 32. The CDR3 has 24 amino acids. Germline loops: CDR1 TVYSNPD, CDR2 GDNSRS (reference sequence).